These 10 T cell receptor beta chains share one sample of origin, sequenced in a study of blood T cell repertoires in COVID-19. Profiling relied on immunoSEQ multiplex PCR, and the TCRdb table lists in-frame clones only, not all of them. The sample gives roughly 180,000 clones, approximately 90% of which show up once; roughly 0.95% is in the top ten. Sequenced material: peripheral blood. The receptors derive from a man aged 18 to 35 with acute or convalescent COVID-19.

The CDR3 protein is CAVSSQINTEAFF. Written as DNA, the CDR3 is TGTGCAGTCTCGAGCCAAATTAACACTGAAGCTTTCTTT. The chain links TRBV19 to TRBJ1-1; no clear D. CDR1 and CDR2 from the germline V gene are LNHDA and SQIVND (reference sequence). The CDR3 spans 13 residues.

V is TRBV19 and J is TRBJ2-7; unclear D gene. Per germline, CDR1 LNHDA and CDR2 SQIVND (reference sequence). CDR3 length: 13 amino acids. V shed 3 bases and J shed 2 bases, with 8 bases lying between them. For the CDR3, the DNA is TGTGCCAGTAGTATCGGCGGAACCTACGAGCAGTACTTC. Its translation: CASSIGGTYEQYF.

V usage is TRBV6-6 and J usage is TRBJ2-5; D gene unclear. This CDR3 contains 11 residues. Trimming pared 3 bases from V and 6 bases from J, leaving 5 bases between. CDR1 is MNHNY and CDR2 is SVGAGI in the germline V gene (reference sequence). CDR3 region: CASSYSQTQYF. The CDR3 coding sequence is TGTGCCAGCAGTTATAGTCAGACCCAGTACTTC.

The genes are TRBV30 and TRBJ2-7, with TRBD1 matching over 9 bases. This CDR3 contains 13 residues. Unmatched junction bases numbered 4, after V lost 5 bases and J lost 2 bases. The germline CDR1 and CDR2 sequences are GTSNPN and SVGIG (reference sequence). The CDR3 DNA sequence: TGTGCCTGGTCCCGACAGGGGGCCTACGAGCAGTACGTC. Its protein is CAWSRQGAYEQYV.

The chain uses TRBV9 and TRBJ1-2, with 7 positions matching TRBD1. Trimming cost V 4 bases and J 0 bases; bases outside gene matches: 12. CDR1 is SGDLS, CDR2 YYNGEE, per germline. The CDR3 covers 17 residues. The DNA of the CDR3 is TGTGCCAGCAGCCCCCGGTCAGGGGGGATCACTAACTATGGCTACACCTTC. Protein product: CASSPRSGGITNYGYTF.

The V gene is TRBV7-6, the J gene TRBJ2-2, with a weak D call TRBD2 (5 bases). The ends were cut back, 5 bases at V and 0 bases at J, with 10 bases in the middle. This CDR3 region has 15 residues. In germline, CDR1 is SGHVS, CDR2 FNYEAQ. The CDR3 nucleotides are TGTGCCAGCAGCCCGGGAATTTCGAACACCGGGGAGCTGTTTTTT. Amino acids: CASSPGISNTGELFF.

The genes are TRBV19 and TRBJ1-5, with 10 bases that match TRBD1. Germline V gives CDR1 LNHDA, CDR2 SQIVND (reference sequence). The CDR3 is 16 residues long. With 4 bases clipped from V and 4 bases from J, the junction kept 7 bases outside the gene matches. This chain's CDR3 is CASSTTTGGGNQPQHF. CDR3 nucleotides: TGTGCCAGTAGTACCACGACAGGGGGCGGGAATCAGCCCCAGCATTTT.

The CDR3: CASSFTGVGYTF. For the CDR3, the DNA is TGTGCCAGCAGCTTTACAGGGGTTGGCTACACCTTC. The chain employs TRBV7-2 and TRBJ1-2; 7 bases agree with TRBD1. With V trimmed by 3 bases and J by 7 bases, 2 bases remained unmatched. The CDR3 has 12 amino acids. Per the germline V gene, CDR1 is SGHTA and CDR2 is FQGNSA.

The genes are TRBV5-1 and TRBJ1-1; TRBD1 matches 9 bases. This CDR3 comprises 14 residues. Germline-derived CDR1 and CDR2 are SGHRS and YFSETQ. V shed 3 bases, J shed 5 bases, and the junction held 5 bases outside the gene matches. The CDR3 DNA reads TGCGCCAGCAGCTGGACAGGGGTAGGAACTGAAGCTTTCTTT. Translating gives CASSWTGVGTEAFF.

This chain connects TRBV12-3 or TRBV12-4 to TRBJ1-5; D possibly corresponds to TRBD1 (5 bases). Trimming removed 4 bases from V and 11 bases from J, with 15 bases in between. The CDR3 sequence is 13 residues long. The CDR3 sequence is CASSSVEGRTQHF. CDR3 DNA: TGTGCCAGCAGTTCGGTGGAGGGGCGGACCCAGCATTTT.